The subject of this entry is one T cell receptor beta chain. An end of the junction differs from the germline gene, which may be a read error. Additional DNA sequences in this sample encode the identical CDR3. The data belong to a study of OX40 agonist ivuxolimab in advanced cancers. As for the study in general: A diagnosis of hepatocellular carcinoma, melanoma, renal cell or head and neck cancer was present in dose-escalation patients.

Baseline was the first blood sampling point, followed by cycle 4 day 1 and cycle 7 day 1. Here immunoSEQ multiplex PCR was the method, and the copy in TCRdb shows in-frame clones only, minus some. The sample has about 76,000 clones; over 75% are singletons. The CDR3 contains 12 residues. Per the germline V gene, CDR1 is MNHEY and CDR2 is SVGAGI. The specimen was CD4+ or CD8+ T cells sorted from blood, collected in a trial of the OX40 agonist ivuxolimab. The chain joins TRBV6-5 to TRBJ2-5; D is undetermined. The receptor's source is an adult with an advanced solid tumor such as melanoma, head and neck, liver or kidney cancer. CDR3 region: CASSYSGETQYF. The DNA of the CDR3 is TGTGCCAGCAGCTACTCCGGAGAGACCCAGTACTTC.